One sample yielded the 9 T cell receptor beta chains listed below, sequenced in a study of T cell repertoires in cytomegalovirus infection. These receptors have no identified antigens. One entry per CDR3 protein results from TCRdb running MiXCR on the reads. In the table there are around 900,000 distinct CDR3 sequences, roughly 30% of which are singletons. The sequences come from cultured CD8+ T cells from PBMCs, collected from culture after CMV antigen stimulation. The receptors here all came from a human donor in good health (CMV status not recorded). Some clones in this sample may be carry-over from other donors' samples.

On this clonotype: The junction departs from germline at one end; a sequencing error may be responsible. This sequence joins TRBV7-8 and TRBJ2-1; 8 bases align to TRBD2. This CDR3 comprises 19 residues. The germline gives CDR1 SGHVS, CDR2 FQNEAQ. CDR3 in DNA: TGTACCAGCAGCCACCGGGGGAGCGGGGGCTCCAGCTCCTACAATGAGCAGTTCTTC. This codes for CTSSHRGSGGSSSYNEQFF. The full variable domain, its missing parts supplied by reference TRBV7-8 and TRBJ2-1, is GAGVSQSPRYKVAKRGQDVALRCDPISGHVSLFWYQQALGQGPEFLTYFQNEAQLDKSGLPSDRFFAERPEGSVSTLKIQRTQQEDSAVYLCTSSHRGSGGSSSYNEQFFGPGTRLTVL.

V is TRBV6-5 and J is TRBJ2-7, with TRBD1 as a possible D gene (6 bases). The CDR3 loop spans 12 amino acids. V lost 2 bases and J 7 bases, leaving 9 bases between the germline ends. Per germline, CDR1 MNHEY and CDR2 SVGAGI. The CDR3 region is CASSYGGWEQYF. CDR3 coding DNA: TGTGCCAGCAGTTACGGGGGCTGGGAGCAGTACTTC.

This chain links TRBV19 with TRBJ1-5; TRBD1 matches at 7 bases. CDR1 is LNHDA and CDR2 is SQIVND in the germline V gene (reference sequence). The CDR3 covers 17 residues. The ends lost 5 bases at V and 5 bases at J; junction bases unmatched: 15. The DNA for the CDR3 is TGTGCCAGTAGTCCCTGGAGACAGGGTTTTGTCTATCAGCCCCAGCATTTT. It specifies CASSPWRQGFVYQPQHF. The full variable domain, completed using reference TRBV19 and TRBJ1-5, is DGGITQSPKYLFRKEGQNVTLSCEQNLNHDAMYWYRQDPGQGLRLIYYSQIVNDFQKGDIAEGYSVSREKKESFPLTVTSAQKNPTAFYLCASSPWRQGFVYQPQHFGDGTRLSIL.

The chain uses TRBV2 and TRBJ1-2, with 8 bases that match TRBD1. Germline values: CDR1 SNHLY, CDR2 FYNNEI. CDR3 length: 12 residues. V was clipped by 11 bases and J by 8 bases; unmatched bases: 10. The CDR3 spells CALWTGRGGYTF. DNA for the CDR3: TGTGCCCTATGGACAGGGAGGGGCGGCTACACCTTC.

This clonotype was counted many times. J is TRBJ1-4 and V is TRBV28; D remains ambiguous. Trimming left V 5 bases short and J 4 bases short, with 11 bases between. CDR1 and CDR2 from the germline V gene are MDHEN and SYDVKM. This CDR3 has 14 amino acids. CDR3 in amino acids: CASSEEPFNEKLFF. Here the CDR3 DNA reads TGTGCCAGCAGTGAGGAGCCCTTTAATGAAAAACTGTTTTTT. Full variable domain (remainder filled in from reference TRBV28 and TRBJ1-4): DVKVTQSSRYLVKRTGEKVFLECVQDMDHENMFWYRQDPGLGLRLIYFSYDVKMKEKGDIPEGYSVSREKKERFSLILESASTNQTSMYLCASSEEPFNEKLFFGSGTQLSVL.

V gene TRBV20-1 combines with J gene TRBJ2-2, with D possibly being TRBD2 (5 bases). Germline V CDR1 and CDR2: DFQATT, SNEGSKA (reference sequence). V shed 0 bases and J shed 1 base, with 9 bases lying between them. CDR3 length equals 15 residues. The CDR3 bases are TGCAGTGCTAGAGATTCCGGGGAGAACACCGGGGAGCTGTTTTTT. Translated: CSARDSGENTGELFF.

This chain connects TRBV6-5 to TRBJ2-7, with 12 bases matching TRBD2. There are 15 residues in the CDR3. V trimming: 2 bases; J trimming: 7 bases; junction bases outside the gene matches: 6. Germline V gene lookup returns CDR1 MNHEY and CDR2 SVGAGI. The CDR3 nucleotides read TGTGCCAGCAGTTACGGACTAGCGGGGATCGGGGAGCAGTACTTC. This sequence encodes CASSYGLAGIGEQYF.

J is TRBJ2-5 and V is TRBV19, with D possibly being TRBD2 (5 bases). Trimming stripped 4 bases from V and 1 base from J, with 13 bases between. CDR1 LNHDA and CDR2 SQIVND come from the germline V gene (reference sequence). CDR3 size: 15 residues. In nucleotides, the CDR3 is TGTGCCAGTAGTACCCCGTCAGAGGGCCAAGAGACCCAGTACTTC. Translation: CASSTPSEGQETQYF.

Turning to this clonotype: Possible read error: a much larger clone is one base away. V and J are TRBV7-2 and TRBJ2-3; D tentatively reads TRBD1 or TRBD2 (5 bases each). This CDR3 has 11 residues. Germline CDR1 is SGHTA and CDR2 is FQGNSA. CDR3 coding DNA: TGTGCCAACAGCGCCGGGGACCACCAGTATTTT. The encoded protein is CANSAGDHQYF.